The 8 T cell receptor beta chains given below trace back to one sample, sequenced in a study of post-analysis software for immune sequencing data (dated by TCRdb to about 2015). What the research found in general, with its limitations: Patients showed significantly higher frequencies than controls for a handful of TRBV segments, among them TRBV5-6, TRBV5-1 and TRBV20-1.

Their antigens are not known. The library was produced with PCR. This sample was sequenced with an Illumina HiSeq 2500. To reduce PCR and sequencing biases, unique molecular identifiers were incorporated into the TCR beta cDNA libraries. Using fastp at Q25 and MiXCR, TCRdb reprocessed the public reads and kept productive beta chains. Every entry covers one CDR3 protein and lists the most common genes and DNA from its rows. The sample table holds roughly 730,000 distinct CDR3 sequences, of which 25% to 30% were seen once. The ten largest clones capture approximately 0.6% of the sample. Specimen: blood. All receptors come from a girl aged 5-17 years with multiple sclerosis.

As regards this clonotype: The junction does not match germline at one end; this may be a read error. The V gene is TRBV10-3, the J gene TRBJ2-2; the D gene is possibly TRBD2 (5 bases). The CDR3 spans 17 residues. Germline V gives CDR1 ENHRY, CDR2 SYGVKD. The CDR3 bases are TGTGCCATCAGTGAGTCGGGTACTGGAGCGAACACCGGGGAGTTGTTTTTT. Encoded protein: CAISESGTGANTGELFF.

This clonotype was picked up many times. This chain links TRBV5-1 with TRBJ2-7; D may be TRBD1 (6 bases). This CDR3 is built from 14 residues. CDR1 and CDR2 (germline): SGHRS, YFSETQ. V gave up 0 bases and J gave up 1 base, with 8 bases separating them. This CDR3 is CASSLEQGSYEQYF. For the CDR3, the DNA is TGCGCCAGCAGCTTGGAACAGGGTTCCTACGAGCAGTACTTC.

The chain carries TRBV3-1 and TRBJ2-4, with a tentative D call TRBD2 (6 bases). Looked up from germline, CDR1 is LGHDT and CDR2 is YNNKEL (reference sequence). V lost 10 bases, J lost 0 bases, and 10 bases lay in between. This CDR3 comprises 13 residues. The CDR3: CATGTSAKNIQYF. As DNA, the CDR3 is TGTGCCACCGGGACTTCAGCCAAAAACATTCAGTACTTC.

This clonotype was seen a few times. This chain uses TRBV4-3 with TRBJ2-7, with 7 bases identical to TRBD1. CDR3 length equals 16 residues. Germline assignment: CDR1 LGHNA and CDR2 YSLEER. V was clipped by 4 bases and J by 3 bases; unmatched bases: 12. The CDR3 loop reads CASSPAPRDRRYEQYF. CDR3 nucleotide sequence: TGCGCCAGCAGCCCCGCTCCCCGGGACAGACGCTACGAGCAGTACTTC.

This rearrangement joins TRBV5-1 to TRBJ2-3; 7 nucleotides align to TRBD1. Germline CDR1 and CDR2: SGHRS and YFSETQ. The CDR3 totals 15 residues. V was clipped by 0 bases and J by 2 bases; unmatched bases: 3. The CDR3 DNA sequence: TGCGCCAGCAGCTTGGGGGACAGACCCACAGATACGCAGTATTTT. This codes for CASSLGDRPTDTQYF.

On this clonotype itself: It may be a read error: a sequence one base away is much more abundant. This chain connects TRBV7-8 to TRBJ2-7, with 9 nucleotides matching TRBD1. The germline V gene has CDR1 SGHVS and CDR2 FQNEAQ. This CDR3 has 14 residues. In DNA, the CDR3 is TGTGCCGGCAGCGCATTCGAGGACAGGGGTGAGAAGTACTTC. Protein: CAGSAFEDRGEKYF.

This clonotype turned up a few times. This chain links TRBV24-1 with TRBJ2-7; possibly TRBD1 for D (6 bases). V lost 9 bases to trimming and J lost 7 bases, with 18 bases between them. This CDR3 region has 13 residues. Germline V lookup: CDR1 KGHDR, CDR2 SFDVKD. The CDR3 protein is CATCPGDTFEQYF. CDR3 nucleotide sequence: TGTGCCACCTGTCCTGGGGACACCTTTGAGCAGTACTTC.

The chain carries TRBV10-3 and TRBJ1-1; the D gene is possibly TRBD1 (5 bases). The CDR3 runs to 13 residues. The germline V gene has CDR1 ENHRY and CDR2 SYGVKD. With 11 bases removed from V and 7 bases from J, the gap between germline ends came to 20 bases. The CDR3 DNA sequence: TGTGCCTTAAGAAGCGGGGCAGATCATGAAGCTTTCTTT. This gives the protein CALRSGADHEAFF.